This entry lists 21 T cell receptor beta chains sequenced from one sample in a study of T-cell reconstitution after alpha-beta-depleted transplantation in children. Unique molecular identifiers were built into the TCRbeta library. One entry per CDR3 protein results from TCRdb running MiXCR on the PCR reads. The table records about 340,000 distinct CDR3 sequences, roughly 14% of them present only once. The sequencing used PBMCs, collected from the stem cell graft. All receptors derive from a human donor who donated a stem cell graft to a child with Fanconi anemia.

V usage is TRBV12-3 or TRBV12-4 and J usage is TRBJ1-1, with 8 bases identical to TRBD1. The V and J ends lost 5 bases and 3 bases, in that order; junction bases with no gene match: 8. CDR3 length: 15 amino acids. The CDR3 DNA reads as TGTGCCAGCAGTCCGCAGGGGGCTGAGTACACTGAAGCTTTCTTT. Amino acids: CASSPQGAEYTEAFF.

This rearrangement joins TRBV5-1 to TRBJ1-6, with D maybe TRBD1 (5 bases). The CDR3 is made up of 15 amino acids. Trimming shortened V by 1 base and J by 7 bases, and 12 bases separated the two germline ends. The germline gives CDR1 SGHRS, CDR2 YFSETQ. The CDR3 sequence: CASSLTFGGNSPLHF. CDR3 coding DNA: TGCGCCAGCAGCTTGACCTTTGGGGGAAATTCACCCCTCCACTTT.

V and J are TRBV12-3 or TRBV12-4 and TRBJ2-2; 9 bases fit TRBD1. J lost 7 bases, V lost 4 bases, and 7 bases had no gene match. This CDR3 contains 15 residues. The chain's CDR3 is CASSSQTGGHGELFF. The CDR3, as DNA: TGTGCCAGCAGTTCGCAGACAGGGGGTCACGGGGAGCTGTTTTTT.

This clonotype has a count of ten or more. The V and J genes are TRBV6-1 and TRBJ1-1; D ambiguous. V shed 7 bases and J shed 3 bases, with 18 bases lying between them. The CDR3 consists of 15 residues. Germline V CDR1 and CDR2: MNHNS, SASEGT. The CDR3 DNA sequence: TGTGCCAGCAATCGACGGGCAGCCGGGGACACTGAAGCTTTCTTT. Its translation: CASNRRAAGDTEAFF.

This clonotype was observed at least ten times. J is TRBJ1-1 and V is TRBV7-2; D gene unclear. CDR3 length: 13 residues. The germline gives CDR1 SGHTA, CDR2 FQGNSA. V lost 1 base and J lost 1, with 4 bases in between. The CDR3 region is CASSLVANTEAFF. Here the CDR3 DNA reads TGTGCCAGCAGCTTAGTTGCGAACACTGAAGCTTTCTTT. Filled out from reference TRBV7-2 and TRBJ1-1, the complete variable domain reads GAGVSQSPSNKVTEKGKDVELRCDPISGHTALYWYRQSLGQGLEFLIYFQGNSAPDKSGLPSDRFSAERTGGSVSTLTIQRTQQEDSAVYLCASSLVANTEAFFGQGTRLTVV.

This clonotype appeared many times. The V gene is TRBV13, the J gene TRBJ2-3; D unresolved. The CDR3 loop spans 13 amino acids. Germline V gives CDR1 PRHDT, CDR2 FYEKMQ (reference sequence). Trimming shortened V by 3 bases and J by 3 bases, and 7 bases separated the two germline ends. CDR3 protein: CASSFGYTDTQYF. CDR3 bases: TGTGCCAGCAGCTTTGGCTATACAGATACGCAGTATTTT.

This rearrangement joins TRBV6-2 or TRBV6-3 to TRBJ2-5; D tentatively fits TRBD1 or TRBD2 (5 bases each). Germline V gene lookup returns CDR1 MNHEY and CDR2 SVGEGT. This CDR3 region has 16 residues. V lost 2 bases and J lost 5, with 18 bases in between. CDR3 DNA: TGTGCCAGCAGTTACGGGGGATTTGTCGGGGCCGAGACCCAGTACTTC. It encodes CASSYGGFVGAETQYF.

This clonotype has more than one count but fewer than ten. This rearrangement joins TRBV5-1 to TRBJ1-5; no clear D gene. CDR3 length: 16 amino acids. Germline loops: CDR1 SGHRS, CDR2 YFSETQ. Trimming left V 4 bases short and J 4 bases short, with 18 bases between. Here the CDR3 reads CASSPGTIGGNQPQHF. The CDR3 DNA follows: TGCGCCAGCAGCCCTGGAACAATAGGAGGGAATCAGCCCCAGCATTTT.

This clonotype was counted a few times. The chain combines TRBV24-1 with TRBJ2-1; maybe TRBD2 (5 bases). The V end was cut by 3 bases, the J end by 8 bases, with 13 bases between. Germline V CDR1 and CDR2: KGHDR, SFDVKD. This CDR3 has 14 residues. CDR3 in amino acids: CATSDPRTGDEQFF. CDR3 in DNA: TGTGCCACCAGTGATCCCCGGACCGGGGATGAGCAGTTCTTC.

The sample holds many counts of this clonotype. The rearrangement links TRBV15 to TRBJ2-1; D possibly corresponds to TRBD1 (5 bases). Looked up from germline, CDR1 is LNHNV and CDR2 is YYDKDF (reference sequence). V gave up 5 bases and J gave up 7 bases, with 12 bases separating them. This CDR3 spans 13 amino acids. CDR3 bases: TGTGCCACCAGCGGAGCCCAGGGAAATGAGCAGTTCTTC. This translates into CATSGAQGNEQFF.

This rearrangement joins TRBV14 to TRBJ2-1; the match to TRBD2 covers 7 bases. CDR3 length: 16 amino acids. V lost 2 bases to trimming and J lost 3 bases; unmatched junction nucleotides: 7. CDR1 is SGHDN and CDR2 is FVKESK in the germline V gene. The chain's CDR3 is CASSQWASGDYNEQFF. The CDR3, as DNA: TGTGCCAGCAGCCAATGGGCTAGCGGTGACTACAATGAGCAGTTCTTC.

J is TRBJ1-2 and V is TRBV5-1; D call uncertain. The CDR3 consists of 14 residues. V shed 4 bases and J shed 5 bases, with 15 bases lying between them. CDR1 and CDR2 from the germline V gene are SGHRS and YFSETQ. CDR3 sequence: CASSGLGREYGYTF. Here the CDR3 DNA reads TGCGCCAGCAGCGGATTGGGTAGAGAGTATGGCTACACCTTC.

This clonotype was detected a few times. The rearrangement joins TRBV20-1 to TRBJ1-1; 8 nucleotides align to TRBD1. J gave up 4 bases and V 0 bases, and 7 bases lay outside the gene matches. CDR3 size: 15 residues. CDR1 is DFQATT and CDR2 is SNEGSKA in the germline V gene (reference sequence). The CDR3 is CSARDQTGDSTEAFF. The CDR3 nucleotides read TGCAGTGCTAGAGATCAGACAGGGGATAGCACTGAAGCTTTCTTT.

J is TRBJ2-2 and V is TRBV12-3 or TRBV12-4; D is ambiguous. The CDR3 contains 14 residues. The V and J ends lost 6 bases and 6 bases respectively, with 14 bases between them. The CDR3 bases are TGTGCCAGCAGCCTGCTGATCGGAGCCGGGGAGCTGTTTTTT. It yields the protein CASSLLIGAGELFF.

This clonotype occurred a few times. The genes are TRBV21-1 and TRBJ2-2; TRBD2 was called by the table and not checked on the DNA. TRBV21-1 is annotated as a pseudogene. This CDR3 is 17 amino acids long. The CDR3 DNA is TGTGCCAGCAGCCCCCTCAAGGGACTAGATCACACCGGGGAGCTGTTTTTT. Protein sequence: CASSPLKGLDHTGELFF.

The rearrangement uses TRBV5-1 and TRBJ1-2; D gene unclear. Germline CDR1 and CDR2: SGHRS and YFSETQ. The length of the CDR3 is 15 residues. The V end was cut by 4 bases, the J end by 2 bases, with 15 bases between. The CDR3 DNA reads TGCGCCAGCAGCCGCGAAACCGGACGGAACTATGGCTACACCTTC. The encoded protein is CASSRETGRNYGYTF.

This clonotype turned up a few times. The rearrangement links TRBV6-2 or TRBV6-3 to TRBJ2-5; TRBD2 matches at 14 bases. Trimming removed 5 bases from V and 2 bases from J; junction bases left unmatched: 4. The CDR3 consists of 16 residues. Germline assignment: CDR1 MNHEY and CDR2 SVGEGT. The CDR3 is CASSRLAGGTQETQYF. CDR3 nucleotides: TGTGCCAGCAGTCGACTAGCGGGGGGGACACAAGAGACCCAGTACTTC.

The J gene is TRBJ1-5, the V gene TRBV12-3 or TRBV12-4; D is undetermined. V shed 2 bases and J shed 4 bases, with 9 bases lying between them. This CDR3 spans 14 amino acids. The CDR3 DNA is TGTGCCAGCAGTTTACATCAGGCGAATCAGCCCCAGCATTTT. Protein product: CASSLHQANQPQHF.

This clonotype was counted at least ten times. The chain couples TRBV7-2 to TRBJ2-2; D is unclear. The germline V gene encodes CDR1 SGHTA and CDR2 FQGNSA. V was pared by 1 base and J by 5 bases, with 11 bases between. The CDR3 extends over 15 amino acids. CDR3 in amino acids: CASSLERPITGELFF. CDR3 nucleotide sequence: TGTGCCAGCAGCTTAGAGCGCCCTATAACCGGGGAGCTGTTTTTT.

This clonotype was seen a few times. The chain carries TRBV6-5 and TRBJ2-1, with 12 bases identical to TRBD1. Germline loops: CDR1 MNHEY, CDR2 SVGAGI. This CDR3 contains 17 residues. The junction had 9 bases not matched to a gene; V was cut back by 0 bases and J by 9 bases. The CDR3 region is CASSYSNVGQGAGEQFF. CDR3 coding DNA: TGTGCCAGCAGTTACTCGAATGTGGGACAGGGGGCCGGTGAGCAGTTCTTC.

The V gene is TRBV24-1, the J gene TRBJ2-5; possible D gene TRBD2, 5 bases. CDR1 is KGHDR, CDR2 SFDVKD, per germline. V gave up 3 bases and J gave up 5 bases, with 15 bases separating them. The length of the CDR3 is 15 residues. The CDR3 reads CATSDPSSSGETQYF. Here the CDR3 DNA reads TGTGCCACCAGTGATCCCTCCAGTTCGGGGGAGACCCAGTACTTC.